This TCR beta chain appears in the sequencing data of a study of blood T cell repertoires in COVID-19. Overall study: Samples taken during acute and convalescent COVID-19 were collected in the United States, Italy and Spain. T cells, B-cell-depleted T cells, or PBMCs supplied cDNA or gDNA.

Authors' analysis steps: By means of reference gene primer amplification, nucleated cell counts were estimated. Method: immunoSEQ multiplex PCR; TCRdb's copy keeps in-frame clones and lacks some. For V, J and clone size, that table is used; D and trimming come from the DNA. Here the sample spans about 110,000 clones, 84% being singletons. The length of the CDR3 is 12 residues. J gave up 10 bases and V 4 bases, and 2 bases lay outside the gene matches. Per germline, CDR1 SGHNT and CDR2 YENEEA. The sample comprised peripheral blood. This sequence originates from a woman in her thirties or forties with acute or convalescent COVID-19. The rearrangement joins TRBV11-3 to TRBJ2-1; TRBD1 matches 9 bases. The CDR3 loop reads CASSSTGGEQFF. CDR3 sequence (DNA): TGTGCCAGCAGCTCGACAGGGGGAGAGCAGTTCTTC.